This T cell receptor beta chain was profiled in a study of blood T cell repertoires in COVID-19. Study information: The United States, Italy and Spain were the sources of the acute and convalescent COVID-19 samples. Nucleic acid was either cDNA or gDNA, and it came from T cells, B-cell-depleted T cells, or PBMCs.

Authors' data handling: Reference gene primer amplification yielded estimated nucleated cell counts. Using immunoSEQ multiplex PCR, the repertoire was profiled, and TCRdb retains in-frame clones only, with some absent. V and J calls plus clone size are reproduced from that table; the DNA served to infer D and trimming. This table holds 10,000 to 13,000 clones, around 78% found once. The CDR3 sequence is 16 residues long. CDR1 and CDR2 (germline): SNHLY, FYNNEI. Trimming took 10 bases from V and 0 from J; bases not matched to a gene: 11. The V gene is TRBV2, the J gene TRBJ2-3, with 9 bases identical to TRBD2. This TCR derives from a human donor in a cohort sampled during active COVID-19. Material for sequencing was peripheral blood. The CDR3 reads CATRLAAKSSTDTQYF. The CDR3 DNA follows: TGTGCCACCCGACTAGCGGCAAAATCTAGCACAGATACGCAGTATTTT.